The rows below give T cell receptor beta chains drawn from one sample of a study of cytomegalovirus exposure and HLA in healthy donors. The method was immunoSEQ multiplex PCR; TCRdb's version includes in-frame clones alone and lacks a portion of them. The table shows around 190,000 clones, with roughly four fifths occurring only once. The sample comprised PBMCs. These receptors were collected from a woman aged 25 to 45 in good health and CMV-seropositive. Each CDR3 is given with its conserved first and last residue. D genes are given only for firm matches. Size is stated for part of the rows, as once, few or many counts, or as a class when the clone is expanded.

j_call d_call v_call clone_size cdr3_nt cdr3_aa
TRBJ1-1 TRBD1 TRBV6-5 NA TGTGCCACCCGAGGACAGGGAATGAACACTGAAGCTTTCTTT CATRGQGMNTEAFF
TRBJ2-2 TRBD2 TRBV5-1 NA TGCGCCAGCAGCTCGGGACTAGCCCCGAACACCGGGGAGCTGTTTTTT CASSSGLAPNTGELFF
TRBJ2-1 TRBD2 TRBV20-1 NA TGCAGTGCTAGGGGGGGGGTTGAGCAGTTCTTC CSARGGVEQFF
TRBJ2-5 TRBD2 TRBV18 NA TGTGCCAGCTCCCTAGCGGTGGGCCAAGGGTCCGGGGCAGAGACCCAGTACTTC CASSLAVGQGSGAETQYF
TRBJ2-1 TRBD2 TRBV5-1 NA TGCGCCAGCAGCTTCCTGAACCAACGACTAGCGGGAGGGAAAGGGGGCCTGAATGAGCAGTTCTTC CASSFLNQRLAGGKGGLNEQFF
TRBJ2-7 TRBD2 TRBV14 few TGTGCCAGCAGCCAAGTCGCTAGCGGGAGAAGTGAGCAGTACTTC CASSQVASGRSEQYF
TRBJ1-1 NA TRBV27 NA TGTGCCAGCAGTTTAGTGGCGGAGAACACTGAAGCTTTCTTT CASSLVAENTEAFF
TRBJ2-3 TRBD2 TRBV5-6 few TGTGCCAGCAGCTTGCTAGGCGGGAGTAACGAAGATACAGATACGCAGTATTTT CASSLLGGSNEDTDTQYF
TRBJ2-2 NA TRBV11-3 NA TGTGCCAGCAGCCGGGGAAACACCGGGGAGCTGTTTTTT CASSRGNTGELFF
TRBJ2-1 NA TRBV19 NA TGTGCCAGTAGTATGCCCGGTTTTGTCTACAATGAGCAGTTCTTC CASSMPGFVYNEQFF
TRBJ2-4 TRBD1 TRBV19 once TGTGCCAGTAGTGAACAGGGGGCGGCCAAAAACATTCAGTACTTC CASSEQGAAKNIQYF
TRBJ2-3 TRBD2 TRBV19 NA TGTGCCACCGGACCTACGGGACTAGGCACAGATACGCAGTATTTT CATGPTGLGTDTQYF
TRBJ2-3 TRBD1 TRBV18 NA TGTGCCAGCTCACCGGGACAGGGGGCAGATACGCAGTATTTT CASSPGQGADTQYF
TRBJ1-5 NA TRBV25-1 NA TGTGCCAGCAGTGCAGGGTCGCAGCCCCAGCATTTT CASSAGSQPQHF
TRBJ2-2 TRBD2 TRBV5-1 NA TGCGCCAGCAGCTTGGGACTAGCGGGAGGACAGGGCACCGGGGAGCTGTTTTTT CASSLGLAGGQGTGELFF
TRBJ2-7 NA TRBV4-1 NA TGCGCCAGCAGCCAAGAGCGGTATAACTCCTACGAGCAGTACTTC CASSQERYNSYEQYF
TRBJ1-1 NA TRBV2 NA TGTGCCAGCCAGACAGCGATGAACACTGAAGCTTTCTTT CASQTAMNTEAFF
TRBJ2-3 TRBD2 TRBV27 NA TGTGCCAGCAGTGTCGCTAGCGGGAGCCTGACAGATACGCAGTATTTT CASSVASGSLTDTQYF
TRBJ2-7 NA TRBV5-4 NA TGTGCCAGCAGCTCCCACTCCTACGAGCAGTACTTC CASSSHSYEQYF
TRBJ1-1 NA TRBV7-2 NA TGTGCCAGCAGCCCACGGACAACTGAAGCTTTCTTT CASSPRTTEAFF